Following are 21 T cell receptor beta chains from one sample sequenced in a study of blood T cell repertoires in COVID-19 (dated by TCRdb to about 2020). The library was produced with the immunoSEQ multiplex PCR assay. The table comes from immuneACCESS by way of TCRdb, which keeps in-frame sequences with V and J called. Part of the clones is missing from these tables; in studies checked, under half for an unresolved V gene and the rest for unknown reasons. The sample table lists approximately 200,000 clones, around 88% of them with a count of one. More than 3.5% of the sample lies in the top ten. The sequenced sample consisted of peripheral blood. These receptors came from a woman under 40 with acute or convalescent COVID-19.

This clone was recorded once. The J gene is TRBJ2-3, the V gene TRBV11-3, with 7 bases that match TRBD1. Per the germline V gene, CDR1 is SGHNT and CDR2 is YENEEA. The CDR3 has 15 residues. Trimming at V came to 3 bases and at J to 5 bases, leaving 8 bases not matched to a gene. The CDR3 region is CASSLAGGGGDTQYF. The CDR3, as DNA: TGTGCCAGCAGCTTGGCAGGGGGTGGGGGAGATACGCAGTATTTT.

This chain uses TRBV20-1 with TRBJ2-7; no firm D call. V dropped 4 bases and J dropped 4 bases, with 8 bases sitting between them. CDR3 length: 11 amino acids. In germline, CDR1 is DFQATT, CDR2 SNEGSKA (reference sequence). The CDR3 nucleotides read TGCAGTGCTATCAGAACATACGAGCAGTACTTC. Encoded protein: CSAIRTYEQYF.

A note on this clone: A read error may be the cause here, since a much bigger clone is one base away. The chain couples TRBV6-1 to TRBJ2-2, with D possibly being TRBD2 (7 bases). The CDR3 totals 14 residues. CDR1 and CDR2 (germline): MNHNS, SASEGT. Here the CDR3 DNA reads TGTGTCAGCAGTGAAGGGGGGGTGGAGTTGGAGCTGTTTTTT. Its translation is CVSSEGGVELELFF.

The rearrangement joins TRBV28 to TRBJ1-2; 8 nucleotides match TRBD1. The CDR3 contains 16 residues. CDR1 is MDHEN, CDR2 SYDVKM, per germline. V gave up 8 bases and J gave up 2 bases; unmatched junction bases: 13. The CDR3, as DNA: TGTGCCAGCGGGGGCTCCAACAGGGGGTACAACTATGGCTACACCTTC. Residues: CASGGSNRGYNYGYTF.

There are many counts of this clone. The chain recombines TRBV24-1 with TRBJ2-2, with 7 bases that match TRBD1. The CDR3 is made up of 18 amino acids. The J segment lost 0 bases and the V segment lost 4 bases, leaving 10 bases of the junction unmatched. In germline, CDR1 is KGHDR, CDR2 SFDVKD. In nucleotides, the CDR3 is TGTGCCACCAGTGACCCCAGCCCGACAGGGACGAACACCGGGGAGCTGTTTTTT. It yields the protein CATSDPSPTGTNTGELFF.

The chain uses TRBV5-1 and TRBJ2-1, with 7 bases aligning to TRBD1. The germline gives CDR1 SGHRS, CDR2 YFSETQ. V trimming: 4 bases; J trimming: 0 bases; junction bases outside the gene matches: 10. The CDR3 length is 17 residues. CDR3 nucleotides: TGCGCCAGCAGCCTCCGGCCGACAGGGAGCTCCTACAATGAGCAGTTCTTC. This gives the protein CASSLRPTGSSYNEQFF.

This rearrangement joins TRBV5-1 to TRBJ2-1; a possible D gene is TRBD2 (5 bases). The CDR3 sequence is 13 residues long. The germline CDR1 and CDR2 sequences are SGHRS and YFSETQ. Trimming shortened V by 1 base and J by 6 bases, and 8 bases separated the two germline ends. The CDR3 loop reads CASSLLGSNEQFF. The CDR3 region has the DNA TGCGCCAGCAGCTTGTTGGGGAGCAATGAGCAGTTCTTC.

The CDR3 DNA follows: TGTGCCGCTACGGGAGCGAATGAGCAGTTCTTC. This sequence encodes CAATGANEQFF. This chain connects TRBV6-6 to TRBJ2-1; D is possibly TRBD2 (6 bases). CDR1 and CDR2 from the germline V gene are MNHNY and SVGAGI (reference sequence). This CDR3 is built from 11 residues. V was pared by 11 bases and J by 7 bases, with 12 bases between.

The chain combines TRBV11-3 with TRBJ1-6; 7 bases are a match to TRBD1. This CDR3 comprises 13 residues. Germline CDR1 and CDR2: SGHNT and YENEEA. J gave up 8 bases and V 4 bases, and 2 bases lay outside the gene matches. CDR3 residues: CASSSDRDSPLHF. CDR3 sequence (DNA): TGTGCCAGCAGCTCCGACAGGGATTCACCCCTCCACTTT.

The chain couples TRBV6-5 to TRBJ2-1; a weak D match, TRBD1 (6 bases). V lost 7 bases, J lost 6 bases, and 13 bases lay in between. This CDR3 spans 13 amino acids. Germline V gene sequence: CDR1 MNHEY, CDR2 SVGAGI. CDR3 region: CASTYREVNEQFF. Here the CDR3 DNA reads TGTGCCAGCACCTACAGGGAAGTCAATGAGCAGTTCTTC.

The V call is TRBV5-6, the J call TRBJ2-7; 7 nucleotides align to TRBD1. The CDR3 consists of 16 residues. V was clipped by 4 bases and J by 9 bases; unmatched bases: 19. The germline CDR1 and CDR2 sequences are SGHDT and YYEEEE. The CDR3 sequence: CASSVPGQVSYERQYF. The CDR3, as DNA: TGTGCCAGCAGCGTTCCCGGACAGGTATCTTACGAGCGGCAGTACTTC.

Here the CDR3 DNA reads TGCAGTGCTACTGAGGGGGGACTAGCGGGAGCTTCAGCCAGGGCAGATACGCAGTATTTT. Amino acids: CSATEGGLAGASARADTQYF. The V and J genes are TRBV20-1 and TRBJ2-3; 14 nucleotides match TRBD2. The germline CDR1 and CDR2 sequences are DFQATT and SNEGSKA (reference sequence). The CDR3 extends over 20 amino acids. J was trimmed by 4 bases and V by 4 bases; bases with no gene match: 19.

This clone was seen once. The rearrangement links TRBV28 to TRBJ1-1; tentative D call: TRBD1 (5 bases). V gave up 5 bases and J gave up 8 bases, with 12 bases separating them. This CDR3 contains 12 residues. CDR1 is MDHEN, CDR2 SYDVKM, per germline. CDR3 nucleotide sequence: TGTGCCAGCAGTCGGTCCGGGGGAGAAGCTTTCTTT. Its protein is CASSRSGGEAFF.

The chain carries TRBV5-1 and TRBJ2-1; 11 bases line up with TRBD2. The CDR3 has 15 residues. Per germline, CDR1 SGHRS and CDR2 YFSETQ. The junction had 3 bases not matched to a gene; V was cut back by 3 bases and J by 4 bases. CDR3: CASSSIAGGYNEQFF. The CDR3 nucleotides read TGCGCCAGCAGCTCGATAGCGGGAGGGTACAATGAGCAGTTCTTC.

About this clone: The junction departs from the called germline gene at one end, perhaps through a read error. The chain has TRBV15 and TRBJ2-5; D possibly corresponds to TRBD2 (5 bases). Germline values: CDR1 LNHNV, CDR2 YYDKDF (reference sequence). This CDR3 region has 16 residues. CDR3 in amino acids: CATSRDSGPKGEAQYF. The CDR3 nucleotides are TGTGCCACCAGCAGAGATTCCGGGCCAAAGGGAGAGGCCCAGTACTTC.

This chain uses TRBV19 with TRBJ2-5, with D possibly being TRBD1 (5 bases). V was trimmed by 5 bases and J by 1 base, leaving 11 bases between them. The germline V gene has CDR1 LNHDA and CDR2 SQIVND (reference sequence). This CDR3 region has 14 residues. The CDR3 bases are TGTGCCAGTAGTTTGACAGCGCTCCAAGAGACCCAGTACTTC. Protein: CASSLTALQETQYF.

This rearrangement joins TRBV5-1 to TRBJ2-3, with 7 bases identical to TRBD1. V was clipped by 7 bases and J by 2 bases; unmatched bases: 7. The CDR3 runs 14 residues. CDR1 is SGHRS, CDR2 YFSETQ, per germline. The CDR3 bases are TGCGCCAGCCATCCGGGACAGATCACAGATACGCAGTATTTT. Its protein is CASHPGQITDTQYF.

This clone was seen a handful of times. This chain uses TRBV9 with TRBJ2-1; D is ambiguous. The CDR3 covers 12 residues. Trimming removed 1 base at V and 5 bases at J, with 4 bases between. Germline CDR1 SGDLS, CDR2 YYNGEE. In nucleotides, the CDR3 is TGTGCCAGCAGCGTAATCAACAATGAGCAGTTCTTC. Translating it yields CASSVINNEQFF. Based on the CDR3 plus reference TRBV9 and TRBJ2-1, the full variable domain is DSGVTQTPKHLITATGQRVTLRCSPRSGDLSVYWYQQSLDQGLQFLIQYYNGEERAKGNILERFSAQQFPDLHSELNLSSLELGDSALYFCASSVINNEQFFGPGTRLTVL.

The V gene is TRBV5-8, the J gene TRBJ2-3, with D unresolved. Germline CDR1 reads SGHTS; CDR2 reads YDEGEE. Trimming left V 3 bases short and J 8 bases short, with 10 bases between. The CDR3 spans 12 residues. As DNA, the CDR3 is TGTGCCAGCAGCTCCCAGACGGGTACGCAGTATTTT. Translating it yields CASSSQTGTQYF.

This chain joins TRBV18 and TRBJ1-1; TRBD1 matches at 8 bases. The V gene's germline CDR1 is KGHSH and CDR2 LQKENI. The V and J ends lost 2 bases and 8 bases, in that order; junction bases with no gene match: 13. This CDR3 has 16 residues. For the CDR3, the DNA is TGTGCCAGCTCACCAGGACAGGGCGGAGTGGGATTGGAAGCTTTCTTT. It is translated as CASSPGQGGVGLEAFF.

This clone was recorded only once. The rearrangement joins TRBV28 to TRBJ1-2; maybe TRBD1 (6 bases). Germline CDR1 and CDR2: MDHEN and SYDVKM. The V end lost 2 bases, the J end lost 0 bases, and 13 bases lay between the germline ends. The CDR3 has 16 amino acids. The CDR3 loop is CASSLAGATSNYGYTF. The CDR3, as DNA: TGTGCCAGCAGTTTAGCGGGGGCCACCTCTAACTATGGCTACACCTTC.